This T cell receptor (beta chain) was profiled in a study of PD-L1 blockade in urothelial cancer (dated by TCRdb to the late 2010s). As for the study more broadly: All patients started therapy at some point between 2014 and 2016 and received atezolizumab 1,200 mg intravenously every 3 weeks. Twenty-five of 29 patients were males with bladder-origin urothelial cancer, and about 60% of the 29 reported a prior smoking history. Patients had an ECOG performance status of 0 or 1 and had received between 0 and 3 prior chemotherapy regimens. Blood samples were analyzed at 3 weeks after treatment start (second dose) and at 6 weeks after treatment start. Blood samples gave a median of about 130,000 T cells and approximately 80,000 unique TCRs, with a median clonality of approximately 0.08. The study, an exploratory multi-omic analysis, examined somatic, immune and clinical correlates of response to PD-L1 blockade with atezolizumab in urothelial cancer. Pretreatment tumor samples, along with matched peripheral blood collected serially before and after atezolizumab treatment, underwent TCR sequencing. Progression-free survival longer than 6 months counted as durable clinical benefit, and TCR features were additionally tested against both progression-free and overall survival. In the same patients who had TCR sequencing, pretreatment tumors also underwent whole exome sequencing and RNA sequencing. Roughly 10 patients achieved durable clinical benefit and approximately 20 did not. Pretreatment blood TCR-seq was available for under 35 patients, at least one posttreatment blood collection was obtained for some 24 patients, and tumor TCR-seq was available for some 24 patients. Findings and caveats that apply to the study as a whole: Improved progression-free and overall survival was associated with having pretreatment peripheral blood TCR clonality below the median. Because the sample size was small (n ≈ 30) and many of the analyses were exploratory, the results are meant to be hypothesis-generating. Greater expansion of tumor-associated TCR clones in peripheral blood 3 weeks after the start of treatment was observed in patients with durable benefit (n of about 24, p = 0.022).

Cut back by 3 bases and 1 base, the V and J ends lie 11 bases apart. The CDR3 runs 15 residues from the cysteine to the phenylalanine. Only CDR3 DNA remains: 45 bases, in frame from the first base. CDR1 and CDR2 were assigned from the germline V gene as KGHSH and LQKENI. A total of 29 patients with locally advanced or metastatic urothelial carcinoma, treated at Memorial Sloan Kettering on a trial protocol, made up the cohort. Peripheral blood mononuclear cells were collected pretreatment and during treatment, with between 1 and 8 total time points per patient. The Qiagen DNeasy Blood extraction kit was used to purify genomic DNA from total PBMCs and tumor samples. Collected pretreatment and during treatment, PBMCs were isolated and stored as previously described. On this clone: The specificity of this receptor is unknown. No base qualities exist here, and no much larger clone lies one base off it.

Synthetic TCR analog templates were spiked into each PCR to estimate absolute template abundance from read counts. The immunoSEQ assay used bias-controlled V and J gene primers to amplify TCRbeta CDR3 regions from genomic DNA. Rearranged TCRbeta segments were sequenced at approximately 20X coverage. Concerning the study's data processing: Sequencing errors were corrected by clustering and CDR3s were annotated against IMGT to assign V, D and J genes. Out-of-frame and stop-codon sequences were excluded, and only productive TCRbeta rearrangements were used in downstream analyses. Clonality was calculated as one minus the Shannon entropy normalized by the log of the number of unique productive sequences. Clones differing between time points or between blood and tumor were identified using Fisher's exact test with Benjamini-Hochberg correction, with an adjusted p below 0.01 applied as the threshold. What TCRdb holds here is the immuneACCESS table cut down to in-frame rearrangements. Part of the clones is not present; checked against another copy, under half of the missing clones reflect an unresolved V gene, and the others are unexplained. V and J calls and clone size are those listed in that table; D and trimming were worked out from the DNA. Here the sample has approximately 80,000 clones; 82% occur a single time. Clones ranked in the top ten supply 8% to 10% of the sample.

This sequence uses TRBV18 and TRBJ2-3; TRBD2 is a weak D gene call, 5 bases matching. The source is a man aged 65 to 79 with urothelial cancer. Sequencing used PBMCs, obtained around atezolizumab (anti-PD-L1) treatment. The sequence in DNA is TGTGCCAGCTCACCTAGCTCCGGGGGCACAGATACGCAGTATTTT. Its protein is CASSPSSGGTDTQYF.